The rows below give T cell receptor beta chains drawn from one sample of a study of T cells after yellow fever vaccination. TCRdb recomputed calls from the 5' RACE reads with MiXCR, one row per CDR3 protein. The table records 510,000 or so distinct CDR3 sequences, 15% to 20% of them present only once. The sequences come from PBMCs, collected 15 days after the yellow fever booster vaccination. These receptors originate from a man aged 25 to 40 who received the YFV17D yellow fever vaccine. Each CDR3 is given with its conserved first and last residue. Fields, in order: V gene, clone size, J gene, D gene, CDR3 protein, CDR3 DNA. The D gene is left open where the match is weak. Clone size, where shown, is once, few, many, or a class for clones that have expanded.

TRBV6-5,few,TRBJ2-1,NA,CASSNTYGRTDGAKQFF,TGTGCCAGCAGTAACACCTATGGCCGGACAGATGGAGCCAAGCAGTTCTTC
TRBV27,NA,TRBJ2-2,NA,CTSSLGTANTGELFF,TGCACCAGCAGTCTGGGGACCGCGAACACCGGGGAGCTGTTTTTT
TRBV7-2,NA,TRBJ1-3,NA,CASSLSGTDPSGNTIYF,TGTGCCAGCAGCTTATCGGGCACAGATCCCTCTGGAAACACCATATATTTT
TRBV5-4,many,TRBJ2-3,NA,CASSRGDTQYF,TGTGCCAGCAGCCGGGGCGATACGCAGTATTTT
TRBV30,few,TRBJ1-5,TRBD1,CAWSRQGGQPQHF,TGTGCCTGGAGTAGACAGGGAGGTCAGCCCCAGCATTTT
TRBV7-2,NA,TRBJ2-7,TRBD2,CASSPRGGRYYEQYF,TGTGCCAGCAGCCCGAGGGGCGGGAGGTACTACGAGCAGTACTTC
TRBV20-1,NA,TRBJ1-2,NA,CSARDDIHGYTF,TGCAGTGCTAGAGATGACATACATGGCTACACCTTC
TRBV28,few,TRBJ2-7,NA,CATGVHGQYF,TGTGCCACCGGGGTCCACGGGCAGTACTTC
TRBV6-2/TRBV6-3,NA,TRBJ2-5,TRBD2,CASSYGVISGRYQETQYF,TGTGCCAGCAGTTATGGAGTGATTAGCGGGAGGTACCAAGAGACCCAGTACTTC
TRBV5-1,few,TRBJ2-1,TRBD2,CASSLESARTSPNEQFF,TGCGCCAGCAGCTTGGAATCGGCAAGGACTAGTCCCAATGAGCAGTTCTTC
TRBV28,many,TRBJ1-2,NA,CASSLGWHGYTF,TGTGCCAGCAGTTTGGGTTGGCATGGCTACACCTTC
TRBV20-1,few,TRBJ1-5,NA,CSAKRGNQPQHF,TGCAGTGCTAAAAGGGGGAATCAGCCCCAGCATTTT
TRBV29-1,NA,TRBJ2-1,TRBD2,CSVSLAGGPSEQFF,TGCAGCGTATCTCTAGCGGGAGGGCCAAGTGAGCAGTTCTTC
TRBV20-1,NA,TRBJ2-2,TRBD2,CSARGTSGNTGELFF,TGCAGTGCTAGGGGGACTAGCGGAAACACCGGGGAGCTGTTTTTT
TRBV4-2,NA,TRBJ2-1,TRBD2,CASSQDTLAGGYNEQFF,TGTGCCAGCAGCCAAGATACGTTGGCGGGAGGTTATAATGAGCAGTTCTTC
TRBV6-1,NA,TRBJ2-3,NA,CASKGVYNTDTQYF,TGTGCCAGCAAGGGAGTCTACAACACAGATACGCAGTATTTT
TRBV20-1,NA,TRBJ1-4,NA,CSARDDNEKLFF,TGCAGTGCAAGGGACGATAATGAAAAACTGTTTTTT
TRBV18,few,TRBJ2-5,NA,CASSRVRDAQYF,TGTGCCAGCTCACGTGTTCGGGACGCGCAGTACTTC
TRBV20-1,NA,TRBJ2-1,NA,CSARDSGVTLTEQFF,TGCAGTGCTAGAGATTCGGGAGTTACTCTCACTGAGCAGTTCTTC
TRBV5-1,few,TRBJ2-7,NA,CASSLGHGGYEQYF,TGCGCCAGCAGCTTGGGTCATGGGGGGTACGAGCAGTACTTC
TRBV6-5,few,TRBJ2-7,NA,CASSYSAVLAYEQYF,TGTGCCAGCAGTTACTCGGCGGTACTCGCCTACGAGCAGTACTTC
TRBV20-1,few,TRBJ1-6,TRBD1,CSAREQPGQGNSPLHF,TGCAGTGCTAGAGAGCAACCGGGACAGGGTAATTCACCCCTCCACTTT
TRBV10-3,NA,TRBJ2-5,NA,CAPQQETQYF,TGTGCCCCCCAGCAGGAGACCCAGTACTTC
TRBV20-1,many,TRBJ2-1,TRBD2,CSAPRSGTSARSYNEQFF,TGCAGTGCTCCCCGGTCCGGGACTAGCGCTCGCTCCTACAATGAGCAGTTCTTC
TRBV2,NA,TRBJ2-2,TRBD2,CASRWTSGTSRGELFF,TGTGCCAGCAGATGGACTAGCGGGACATCACGAGGGGAGCTGTTTTTT
TRBV3-1,NA,TRBJ2-5,TRBD2,CASSLPSAGGPQETQYF,TGTGCCAGCAGCCTTCCCTCTGCGGGAGGGCCCCAAGAGACCCAGTACTTC
TRBV29-1,many,TRBJ2-3,TRBD2,CSVVGLAATDTQYF,TGCAGCGTGGTGGGACTAGCGGCCACAGATACGCAGTATTTT